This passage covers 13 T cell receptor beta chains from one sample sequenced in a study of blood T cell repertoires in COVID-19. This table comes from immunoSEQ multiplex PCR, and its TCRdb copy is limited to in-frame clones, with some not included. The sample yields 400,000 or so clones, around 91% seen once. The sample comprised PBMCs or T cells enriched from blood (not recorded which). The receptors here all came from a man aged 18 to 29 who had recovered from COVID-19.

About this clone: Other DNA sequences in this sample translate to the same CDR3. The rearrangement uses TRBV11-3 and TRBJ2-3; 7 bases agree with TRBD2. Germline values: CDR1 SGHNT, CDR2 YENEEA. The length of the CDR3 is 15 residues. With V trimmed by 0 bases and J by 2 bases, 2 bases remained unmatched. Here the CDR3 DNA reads TGTGCCAGCAGCTTAGATGGGGGGGTCACAGATACGCAGTATTTT. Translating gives CASSLDGGVTDTQYF.

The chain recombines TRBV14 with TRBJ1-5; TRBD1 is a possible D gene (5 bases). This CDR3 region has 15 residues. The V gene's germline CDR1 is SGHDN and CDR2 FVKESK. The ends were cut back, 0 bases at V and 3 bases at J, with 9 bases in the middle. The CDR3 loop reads CASSQDGAANQPQHF. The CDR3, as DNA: TGTGCCAGCAGCCAAGATGGGGCTGCCAATCAGCCCCAGCATTTT.

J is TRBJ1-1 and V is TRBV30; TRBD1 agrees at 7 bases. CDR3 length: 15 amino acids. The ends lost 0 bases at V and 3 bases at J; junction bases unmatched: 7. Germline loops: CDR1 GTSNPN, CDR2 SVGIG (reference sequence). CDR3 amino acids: CAWSVWGQGDTEAFF. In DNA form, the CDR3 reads TGTGCCTGGAGTGTATGGGGCCAGGGGGACACTGAAGCTTTCTTT.

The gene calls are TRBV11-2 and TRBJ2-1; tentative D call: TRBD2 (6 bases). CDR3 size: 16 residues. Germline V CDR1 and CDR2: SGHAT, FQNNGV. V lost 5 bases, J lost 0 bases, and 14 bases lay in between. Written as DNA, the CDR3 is TGTGCCAGCAGCGACCCGGGACTTAGCTCCTACAATGAGCAGTTCTTC. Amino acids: CASSDPGLSSYNEQFF. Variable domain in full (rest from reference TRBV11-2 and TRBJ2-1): EAGVAQSPRYKIIEKRQSVAFWCNPISGHATLYWYQQILGQGPKLLIQFQNNGVVDDSQLPKDRFSAERLKGVDSTLKIQPAKLEDSAVYLCASSDPGLSSYNEQFFGPGTRLTVL.

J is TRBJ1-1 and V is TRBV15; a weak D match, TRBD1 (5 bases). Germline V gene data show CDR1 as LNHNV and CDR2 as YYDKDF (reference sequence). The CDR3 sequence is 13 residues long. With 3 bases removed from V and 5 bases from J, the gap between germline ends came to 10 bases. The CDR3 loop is CATSSSGMTEAFF. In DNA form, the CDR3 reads TGTGCCACCAGCAGCTCAGGGATGACTGAAGCTTTCTTT.

CDR3 coding DNA: TGTGCCACCAGCGGAGCTTCCGGGGGTGCTGAAGCTTTCTTT. Translation: CATSGASGGAEAFF. The chain couples TRBV15 to TRBJ1-1; TRBD1 is a possible D gene (5 bases). Germline V gene data show CDR1 as LNHNV and CDR2 as YYDKDF (reference sequence). V lost 5 bases and J lost 6, with 16 bases in between. This CDR3 has 14 amino acids.

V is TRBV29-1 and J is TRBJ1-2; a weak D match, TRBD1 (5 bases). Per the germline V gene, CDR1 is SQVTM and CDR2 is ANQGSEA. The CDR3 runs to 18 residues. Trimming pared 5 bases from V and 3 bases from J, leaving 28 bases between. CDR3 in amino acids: CSVKWAGSGLRAYYGYTF. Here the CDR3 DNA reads TGCAGCGTTAAATGGGCAGGGTCAGGACTAAGGGCGTACTATGGCTACACCTTC.

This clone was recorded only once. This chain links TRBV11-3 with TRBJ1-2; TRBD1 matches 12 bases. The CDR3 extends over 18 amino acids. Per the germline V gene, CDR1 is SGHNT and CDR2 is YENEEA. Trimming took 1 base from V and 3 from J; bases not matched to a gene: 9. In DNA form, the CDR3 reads TGTGCCAGCAGCTTAGGGGACAGGGGGCACCCTGAGGACTATGGCTACACCTTC. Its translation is CASSLGDRGHPEDYGYTF.

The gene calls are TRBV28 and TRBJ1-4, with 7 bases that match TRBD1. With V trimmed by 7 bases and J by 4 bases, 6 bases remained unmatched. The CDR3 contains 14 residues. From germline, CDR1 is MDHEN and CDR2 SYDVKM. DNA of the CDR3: TGTGCCAGCAAGGAGACAGGGTATAATGAAAAACTGTTTTTT. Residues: CASKETGYNEKLFF.

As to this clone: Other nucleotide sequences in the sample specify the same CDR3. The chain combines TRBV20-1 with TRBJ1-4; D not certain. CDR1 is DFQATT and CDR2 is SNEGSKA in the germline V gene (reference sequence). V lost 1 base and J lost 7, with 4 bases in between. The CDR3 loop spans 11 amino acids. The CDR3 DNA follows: TGCAGTGCTAGAGTGGCTGAAAAACTGTTTTTT. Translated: CSARVAEKLFF.

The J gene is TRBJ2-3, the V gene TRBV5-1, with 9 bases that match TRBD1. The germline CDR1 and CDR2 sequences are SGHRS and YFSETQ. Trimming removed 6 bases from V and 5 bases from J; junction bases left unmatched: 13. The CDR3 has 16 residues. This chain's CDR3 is CASTGGTGNVLDTQYF. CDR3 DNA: TGCGCCAGCACTGGGGGGACAGGGAATGTGCTAGATACGCAGTATTTT. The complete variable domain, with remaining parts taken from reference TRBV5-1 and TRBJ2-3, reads KAGVTQTPRYLIKTRGQQVTLSCSPISGHRSVSWYQQTPGQGLQFLFEYFSETQRNKGNFPGRFSGRQFSNSRSEMNVSTLELGDSALYLCASTGGTGNVLDTQYFGPGTRLTVL.

In nucleotides, the CDR3 is TGTGCCGGCTACAGGGGGCGCGACGGCTACACCTTC. It yields the protein CAGYRGRDGYTF. The chain employs TRBV19 and TRBJ1-2, with 9 positions matching TRBD1. The CDR3 runs 12 residues. Germline values: CDR1 LNHDA, CDR2 SQIVND (reference sequence). The V gene end was trimmed by 11 bases and the J gene end by 8 bases; junction bases not matched to a gene: 9.

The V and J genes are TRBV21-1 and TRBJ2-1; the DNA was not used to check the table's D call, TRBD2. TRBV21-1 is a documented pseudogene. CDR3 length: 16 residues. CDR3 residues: CASSPPQELAGNEQFF. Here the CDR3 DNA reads TGTGCCAGCAGCCCCCCTCAGGAACTAGCGGGGAATGAGCAGTTCTTC.